The 30 T cell receptor beta chains below were found in one sample sequenced in a study of spatial heterogeneity in lung cancer (dated by TCRdb to about 2019). The sample's time point label, decoded: sample taken at primary tumor resection. The method behind the library was 5' RACE. The listed sequencing device is NextSeq 500. In TCRdb, the public reads were trimmed at Q25 with fastp and aligned with MiXCR, with productive beta chains retained. Each record represents a unique CDR3 protein, reported with the most common genes and DNA among its rows. The sample includes approximately 9,400 distinct CDR3 sequences, with 4% to 5% observed a single time. Jointly, the top ten make up roughly 28% of the sample. The source was PBMCs, collected at surgery. Receptors were obtained from a male donor with early-stage non-small cell lung cancer.

This clonotype was recorded at least ten times. V is TRBV5-1 and J is TRBJ1-6; 10 nucleotides align to TRBD1. The CDR3 consists of 15 residues. With 4 bases clipped from V and 8 bases from J, the junction kept 6 bases outside the gene matches. CDR1 SGHRS and CDR2 YFSETQ come from the germline V gene. The CDR3 spells CASSMGQGSDSPLHF. DNA of the CDR3: TGCGCCAGCAGCATGGGACAGGGGAGCGATTCACCCCTCCACTTT.

This chain links TRBV30 with TRBJ1-1; no reliable D call. V lost 1 base and J lost 6, with 9 bases in between. Germline CDR1 GTSNPN, CDR2 SVGIG (reference sequence). This CDR3 is 12 amino acids long. The CDR3 region is CAWSGGRAEAFF. Here the CDR3 DNA reads TGTGCCTGGAGTGGAGGGCGGGCTGAAGCTTTCTTT.

This clonotype is labeled medium-sized. The chain recombines TRBV9 with TRBJ2-2; D unresolved. Deletions cut 0 bases from V and 2 bases from J, with 8 bases between. The V gene's germline CDR1 is SGDLS and CDR2 YYNGEE. The CDR3 is made up of 15 amino acids. CDR3 nucleotides: TGTGCCAGCAGCGTAGCTGGGCGAAACACCGGGGAGCTGTTTTTT. It encodes CASSVAGRNTGELFF.

This clonotype was seen repeatedly, ten times or more. The chain joins TRBV6-5 to TRBJ1-2; the match to TRBD1 covers 7 bases. After removal of 5 bases from V and 5 bases from J, the junction contained 5 bases not matched to a gene. This CDR3 comprises 13 residues. Germline-derived CDR1 and CDR2 are MNHEY and SVGAGI. CDR3 sequence reads: CASSGDRVYGYTF. As DNA, the CDR3 is TGTGCCAGCAGTGGAGACAGGGTTTATGGCTACACCTTC.

This clonotype was counted a few times. The V and J genes are TRBV5-8 and TRBJ2-3, with TRBD2 matching over 10 bases. The CDR3 totals 17 residues. The V and J ends lost 3 bases and 2 bases, in that order; junction bases with no gene match: 9. Per germline, CDR1 SGHTS and CDR2 YDEGEE. The CDR3 sequence is CASSSQASGGITDTQYF. In DNA form, the CDR3 reads TGTGCCAGCAGCTCTCAGGCTAGCGGGGGCATCACAGATACGCAGTATTTT.

This clonotype appeared many times. This chain links TRBV4-3 with TRBJ2-3; D call uncertain. The CDR3 runs 15 residues. The germline V gene encodes CDR1 LGHNA and CDR2 YSLEER. Trimming took off 4 bases at V and 5 bases at J, with 16 bases between the two ends. Here the CDR3 DNA reads TGCGCCAGCAGCCCTTCGTGGGTGGGCGGAGATACGCAGTATTTT. It is translated as CASSPSWVGGDTQYF.

V is TRBV5-5 and J is TRBJ1-1, with 8 bases that match TRBD1. After removal of 1 base from V and 5 bases from J, the junction contained 4 bases not matched to a gene. Per the germline V gene, CDR1 is SGHKS and CDR2 is YYEKEE (reference sequence). CDR3 length: 14 amino acids. The CDR3 DNA is TGTGCCAGCAGCTTGCAGGGGGCAGAGACTGAAGCTTTCTTT. Its protein product is CASSLQGAETEAFF.

This clonotype was seen a single time. A much larger clonotype is one base distant, so this may be a read error. The CDR3 spells CASISAGGGSYNEQFF. Written as DNA, the CDR3 is TGTGCCAGCATCTCCGCGGGGGGCGGCTCCTACAATGAGCAGTTCTTC. The chain is built from TRBV6-2 or TRBV6-3 and TRBJ2-1, with 8 nucleotides matching TRBD2. The CDR3 covers 16 residues. The junction had 8 bases not matched to a gene; V was cut back by 7 bases and J by 0 bases. Per germline, CDR1 MNHEY and CDR2 SVGEGT.

This clonotype has a count of ten or more. This rearrangement joins TRBV7-8 to TRBJ2-5; 9 nucleotides agree with TRBD2. This CDR3 is 15 amino acids long. CDR1 is SGHVS and CDR2 is FQNEAQ in the germline V gene. V shed 8 bases, J shed 2 bases, and the junction held 9 bases outside the gene matches. The chain's CDR3 is CASLARSGGQETQYF. The CDR3 coding sequence is TGTGCCAGCCTGGCTCGTAGCGGGGGACAAGAGACCCAGTACTTC.

In its sample, this clonotype was seen a few times. V gene TRBV12-3 or TRBV12-4 combines with J gene TRBJ2-1; TRBD2 matches 9 bases. Trimming cost V 3 bases and J 4 bases; bases outside gene matches: 1. CDR3 length: 14 residues. The CDR3 sequence is CASSLTSGYNEQFF. The CDR3 DNA reads TGTGCCAGCAGTTTGACTAGCGGATACAATGAGCAGTTCTTC.

Many counts were recorded for this clonotype. This chain connects TRBV12-3 or TRBV12-4 to TRBJ2-2, with D unresolved. The CDR3 consists of 15 residues. Trimming pared 1 base from V and 2 bases from J, leaving 8 bases between. In DNA, the CDR3 is TGTGCCAGCAGTTTAGGGCAGCCAAACACCGGGGAGCTGTTTTTT. It specifies CASSLGQPNTGELFF.

In its sample, this clonotype ranks as medium-sized. V usage is TRBV9 and J usage is TRBJ1-2; D gene unclear. Germline CDR1 SGDLS, CDR2 YYNGEE. There are 11 residues in the CDR3. The germline V and J ends were trimmed by 0 bases and 10 bases, with 7 bases remaining between them. CDR3 sequence (DNA): TGTGCCAGCAGCGTAGGCAGGTACTACACCTTC. Protein: CASSVGRYYTF.

The V gene is TRBV7-9, the J gene TRBJ1-1; D gene ambiguous. With 4 bases removed from V and 2 bases from J, the gap between germline ends came to 8 bases. This CDR3 is built from 13 residues. Germline CDR1 SEHNR, CDR2 FQNEAQ (reference sequence). The CDR3 nucleotides read TGTGCCAGCAGCTATACACGAAACACTGAAGCTTTCTTT. It is translated as CASSYTRNTEAFF.

This clonotype is categorized as medium-sized (0.01 to 0.1%). The J gene is TRBJ2-1, the V gene TRBV3-1; 8 bases fit TRBD2. This CDR3 spans 16 amino acids. V dropped 4 bases and J dropped 0; count of bases not matched to a gene: 5. Germline V CDR1 and CDR2: LGHDT, YNNKEL (reference sequence). CDR3: CASSLWTSRSYNEQFF. DNA for the CDR3: TGTGCCAGCAGCCTATGGACTAGCCGCTCCTACAATGAGCAGTTCTTC.

The chain recombines TRBV7-9 with TRBJ1-3; unclear D gene. CDR1 and CDR2 (germline): SEHNR, FQNEAQ (reference sequence). The CDR3 spans 18 residues. Trimming pared 6 bases from V and 4 bases from J, leaving 25 bases between. CDR3 nucleotides: TGTGCCAGCAGTCACGGAATCCTGAGGAGCGCGGCGGGAAACACCATATATTTT. Protein sequence: CASSHGILRSAAGNTIYF. The full variable domain, rest sourced from reference TRBV7-9 and TRBJ1-3, is DTGVSQNPRHKITKRGQNVTFRCDPISEHNRLYWYRQTLGQGPEFLTYFQNEAQLEKSRLLSDRFSAERPKGSFSTLEIQRTEQGDSAMYLCASSHGILRSAAGNTIYFGEGSWLTVV.

By proportion, this clonotype is medium-sized. The chain couples TRBV6-6 to TRBJ1-5, with D possibly TRBD1 on 5 matching bases. The V gene's germline CDR1 is MNHNY and CDR2 SVGAGI (reference sequence). With 6 bases removed from V and 4 bases from J, the gap between germline ends came to 13 bases. CDR3 size: 14 residues. The CDR3 here is CASSLRGRNQPQHF. For the CDR3, the DNA is TGTGCCAGCAGCCTTCGGGGCCGTAATCAGCCCCAGCATTTT.

This clonotype showed up just a few times. This rearrangement joins TRBV7-2 to TRBJ1-1, with D possibly matching TRBD1 (5 bases). From germline, CDR1 is SGHTA and CDR2 FQGNSA. The CDR3 runs 16 residues. V was pared by 3 bases and J by 0 bases, with 14 bases between. CDR3 in DNA: TGTGCCAGCAGCTTCTTCCGCGCAGGGATGAACACTGAAGCTTTCTTT. Amino acids: CASSFFRAGMNTEAFF.

At least ten counts were recorded for this clonotype. This sequence joins TRBV20-1 and TRBJ2-3, with D tentatively TRBD1 or TRBD2 (5 bases each). Germline-derived CDR1 and CDR2 are DFQATT and SNEGSKA (reference sequence). V gave up 3 bases and J gave up 7 bases, with 14 bases separating them. The CDR3 contains 13 residues. The CDR3 region is CSASFGGANTQYF. CDR3 DNA sequence: TGCAGTGCTAGCTTTGGGGGTGCGAATACGCAGTATTTT.

This chain links TRBV11-2 with TRBJ2-2; 10 positions agree with TRBD2. The V gene end was trimmed by 0 bases and the J gene end by 4 bases; junction bases not matched to a gene: 5. Germline V lookup: CDR1 SGHAT, CDR2 FQNNGV. This CDR3 has 17 residues. CDR3 nucleotides: TGTGCCAGCAGCTTAGATCGTCCTAGCGGGAGCACCGGGGAGCTGTTTTTT. Encoded protein: CASSLDRPSGSTGELFF.

This clonotype counts as medium-sized. The chain carries TRBV2 and TRBJ2-5, with D possibly TRBD2 on 6 matching bases. Trimming removed 2 bases from V and 2 bases from J, with 12 bases in between. The CDR3 is made up of 15 amino acids. CDR1 is SNHLY and CDR2 is FYNNEI in the germline V gene. The CDR3 spells CASSEFGLHQETQYF. As DNA, the CDR3 is TGTGCCAGCAGTGAATTCGGACTACATCAAGAGACCCAGTACTTC.

This clonotype appeared many times. This sequence joins TRBV7-2 and TRBJ2-4; maybe TRBD2 (5 bases). The length of the CDR3 is 15 residues. The V gene lost 5 bases and the J gene lost 0 bases, with 11 bases spanning the gap. Looked up from germline, CDR1 is SGHTA and CDR2 is FQGNSA. Written as DNA, the CDR3 is TGTGCCAGCAGCCGAGAGGGTCTAGCCAAAAACATTCAGTACTTC. Protein sequence: CASSREGLAKNIQYF.

This clonotype was detected ten times or more. The CDR3 DNA is TGTGCCAGCAGCTTAGATAACACTGAAGCTTTCTTT. Residues: CASSLDNTEAFF. The chain couples TRBV11-2 to TRBJ1-1; no clear D. Trimming took off 0 bases at V and 2 bases at J, with 1 base between the two ends. Germline V gene sequence: CDR1 SGHAT, CDR2 FQNNGV. CDR3 length: 12 residues.

This clonotype was observed many times. This rearrangement joins TRBV12-3 or TRBV12-4 to TRBJ2-7; 10 bases match TRBD1. The V segment lost 5 bases and the J segment 9 bases; nucleotides outside the gene matches: 7. This CDR3 contains 13 residues. Written as DNA, the CDR3 is TGTGCCAGCAGTCAACGACAGGGGGCAAGGCAGTACTTC. Translation gives CASSQRQGARQYF.

This clonotype rates as medium-sized (0.01 to 0.1%). The chain is built from TRBV12-3 or TRBV12-4 and TRBJ2-7, with TRBD1 matching 7 bases. The length of the CDR3 is 15 residues. The V segment lost 5 bases and the J segment 6 bases; nucleotides outside the gene matches: 13. The CDR3 nucleotides are TGTGCCAGCAGTATACAGGGGCGGCATTCGTCCGAGCAGTACGTC. Protein sequence: CASSIQGRHSSEQYV.

This clonotype came up many times. V is TRBV29-1 and J is TRBJ2-2; TRBD1 matches 7 bases. This CDR3 spans 15 amino acids. In germline, CDR1 is SQVTM, CDR2 ANQGSEA. J gave up 0 bases and V 7 bases, and 8 bases lay outside the gene matches. DNA of the CDR3: TGCAGCGCTCAGACAGGGAGAGCGAACACCGGGGAGCTGTTTTTT. This sequence encodes CSAQTGRANTGELFF.

This clonotype was seen only a few times. V is TRBV6-5 and J is TRBJ1-6; D remains unclear. The CDR3 loop spans 15 amino acids. The germline V and J ends were trimmed by 6 bases and 1 base, with 10 bases remaining between them. The germline V gene encodes CDR1 MNHEY and CDR2 SVGAGI. CDR3 nucleotides: TGTGCCAGCAGGCAGAGGGCTTCCTATAATTCACCCCTCCACTTT. Residues: CASRQRASYNSPLHF.

This clonotype was picked up many times. V and J are TRBV20-1 and TRBJ2-5, with 10 bases lining up with TRBD2. Per germline, CDR1 DFQATT and CDR2 SNEGSKA (reference sequence). The CDR3 has 13 amino acids. The trim removed 3 bases at V and 2 bases at J, leaving 0 bases unmatched. The CDR3 sequence: CSARTSGQETQYF. The CDR3, as DNA: TGCAGTGCTAGGACTAGCGGGCAAGAGACCCAGTACTTC.

The table lists this clonotype with many counts. The rearrangement links TRBV28 to TRBJ1-2; maybe TRBD1 (6 bases). The V gene's germline CDR1 is MDHEN and CDR2 SYDVKM. This CDR3 spans 13 amino acids. V lost 5 bases to trimming and J lost 8 bases, with 15 bases between them. The CDR3 DNA is TGTGCCAGCAGTCCCCCAGGGGCCTGGGGCTACACCTTC. Protein: CASSPPGAWGYTF.

This clonotype is judged medium-sized. In nucleotides, the CDR3 is TGCAGCGTCTCTTCAGGGCAGGATAATTCACCCCTCCACTTT. This translates into CSVSSGQDNSPLHF. J is TRBJ1-6 and V is TRBV29-1; possible D gene TRBD1, 5 bases. This CDR3 spans 14 amino acids. Germline CDR1 is SQVTM and CDR2 is ANQGSEA. The germline V and J ends were trimmed by 6 bases and 5 bases, with 14 bases remaining between them.

This clonotype was detected ten times or more. The rearrangement joins TRBV9 to TRBJ2-6; 8 bases agree with TRBD1. CDR3 length equals 15 residues. Germline V CDR1 and CDR2: SGDLS, YYNGEE. The ends lost 3 bases at V and 2 bases at J; junction bases unmatched: 1. The chain's CDR3 is CASSADRAGANVLTF. Written as DNA, the CDR3 is TGTGCCAGCAGCGCGGACAGGGCTGGGGCCAACGTCCTGACTTTC.